The 17 T cell receptor beta chains below were found in one sample sequenced in a study of CD8 T cells in Susac syndrome. An input of roughly 0.45 to 1 ug of RNA was subjected to reverse transcription using random hexamers. Using its own MiXCR run on the immunoSEQ multiplex PCR reads, TCRdb lists one record per CDR3 protein. This table holds roughly 250,000 distinct CDR3 sequences, 90% to 96% found once. The material sequenced was CD4+ T cells from PBMCs. These receptors were obtained from a human donor with Susac syndrome.

CDR3 DNA: TGTGCTAGTGATCACCTGACAGGGGGATTTGCTGAAGCTTTCTTT. This sequence encodes CASDHLTGGFAEAFF. The chain joins TRBV12-5 to TRBJ1-1; 9 bases agree with TRBD1. The germline CDR1 and CDR2 sequences are LGHNT and FRNRAP. The V segment lost 7 bases and the J segment 6 bases; nucleotides outside the gene matches: 12. The CDR3 spans 15 residues.

This clonotype was counted once. The chain couples TRBV12-3 or TRBV12-4 to TRBJ1-5, with D perhaps matching TRBD1 (5 bases). This CDR3 is 13 amino acids long. Trimming left V 8 bases short and J 2 bases short, with 10 bases between. This CDR3 reads CASGQGRNQPQHF. CDR3 DNA: TGTGCCAGCGGCCAGGGACGCAATCAGCCCCAGCATTTT.

The V and J genes are TRBV7-2 and TRBJ2-1; D remains unclear. Germline V gene sequence: CDR1 SGHTA, CDR2 FQGNSA. CDR3 length equals 11 residues. The CDR3 sequence is CAAGRYNEQFF. DNA of the CDR3: TGTGCGGCTGGTAGGTACAATGAGCAGTTCTTC.

The rearrangement links TRBV29-1 to TRBJ2-7; D gene uncertain. This CDR3 has 14 residues. Trimming took off 5 bases at V and 2 bases at J, with 16 bases between the two ends. The V gene's germline CDR1 is SQVTM and CDR2 ANQGSEA. The CDR3 region has the DNA TGCAGCGTTCATCTTGCGGATAAACCCTACGAGCAGTACTTC. It is translated as CSVHLADKPYEQYF.

The rearrangement links TRBV12-3 or TRBV12-4 to TRBJ1-2, with unresolved D. V was cut by 5 bases and J by 7 bases, with 5 bases left in between. The CDR3 runs to 10 residues. CDR3 loop: CASSRGGYTF. The CDR3 DNA reads TGTGCCAGCAGTCGTGGTGGCTACACCTTC.

This chain uses TRBV20-1 with TRBJ2-1; unclear D gene. The CDR3 is made up of 12 amino acids. V shed 8 bases and J shed 7 bases, with 15 bases lying between them. Germline V gene lookup returns CDR1 DFQATT and CDR2 SNEGSKA (reference sequence). The CDR3 loop reads CSPVPLRNEQFF. As DNA, the CDR3 is TGCAGTCCCGTCCCCCTCAGGAATGAGCAGTTCTTC.

The count of this clonotype is one. The CDR3 DNA is TGTGCCAGCAGCTACCAGGGAGACGATCAGCCCCAGCATTTT. This codes for CASSYQGDDQPQHF. The gene calls are TRBV7-2 and TRBJ1-5, with a possible D match to TRBD1 (5 bases). CDR1 SGHTA and CDR2 FQGNSA come from the germline V gene. This CDR3 contains 14 residues. The V end was cut by 4 bases, the J end by 5 bases, with 12 bases between.

V and J are TRBV28 and TRBJ2-5; D possibly corresponds to TRBD2 (5 bases). This CDR3 has 15 residues. Germline loops: CDR1 MDHEN, CDR2 SYDVKM. Trimming stripped 4 bases from V and 5 bases from J, with 17 bases between. This CDR3 is CASSYLVRGRETQYF. The CDR3 DNA follows: TGTGCCAGCAGTTATTTGGTCCGCGGGCGGGAGACCCAGTACTTC.

V and J are TRBV18 and TRBJ2-5; D is undetermined. CDR3 length equals 14 residues. The germline gives CDR1 KGHSH, CDR2 LQKENI. V was shortened by 3 bases and J by 5 bases, with 13 bases between the two germline ends. In nucleotides, the CDR3 is TGTGCCAGCTCACCCCCCGGTCGGCCGGAGACCCAGTACTTC. Its protein product is CASSPPGRPETQYF.

This chain's CDR3 is CASSQDVGSKNIQYF. The CDR3 coding sequence is TGCGCCAGCAGCCAAGATGTGGGTTCCAAAAACATTCAGTACTTC. This sequence joins TRBV4-1 and TRBJ2-4; no clear D gene. With 0 bases removed from V and 2 bases from J, the gap between germline ends came to 8 bases. CDR1 and CDR2 (germline): MGHRA, YSYEKL. There are 15 residues in the CDR3.

The chain joins TRBV7-9 to TRBJ1-1; 8 bases fit TRBD1. Germline loops: CDR1 SEHNR, CDR2 FQNEAQ (reference sequence). V lost 4 bases and J lost 4; bases outside the gene matches: 8. This CDR3 is 15 amino acids long. The CDR3 region has the DNA TGTGCCAGCAGCTCATGGACAGGGCGAGTCACTGAAGCTTTCTTT. Its protein is CASSSWTGRVTEAFF. Full variable domain (remainder filled in from reference TRBV7-9 and TRBJ1-1): DTGVSQNPRHKITKRGQNVTFRCDPISEHNRLYWYRQTLGQGPEFLTYFQNEAQLEKSRLLSDRFSAERPKGSFSTLEIQRTEQGDSAMYLCASSSWTGRVTEAFFGQGTRLTVV.

V usage is TRBV29-1 and J usage is TRBJ2-7; D is possibly TRBD2 (6 bases). V lost 7 bases and J 0 bases, leaving 13 bases between the germline ends. This CDR3 contains 13 residues. Germline V gene sequence: CDR1 SQVTM, CDR2 ANQGSEA. The CDR3 is CSASGTLSYEQYF. The CDR3 DNA reads TGCAGCGCCTCCGGGACTCTCTCCTACGAGCAGTACTTC.

This chain joins TRBV30 and TRBJ2-5, with D hard to call. CDR1 and CDR2 from the germline V gene are GTSNPN and SVGIG (reference sequence). The V gene lost 0 bases and the J gene lost 5 bases, with 22 bases spanning the gap. The CDR3 is made up of 17 amino acids. The CDR3 protein is CAWSVRLPGPAIETQYF. For the CDR3, the DNA is TGTGCCTGGAGTGTACGTCTCCCGGGTCCCGCTATTGAGACCCAGTACTTC.

V usage is TRBV12-3 or TRBV12-4 and J usage is TRBJ1-2; D not certain. V was shortened by 1 base and J by 4 bases, with 7 bases between the two germline ends. CDR3 length: 13 residues. In DNA form, the CDR3 reads TGTGCCAGCAGTTTAGAGGGAATCTATGGCTACACCTTC. Residues: CASSLEGIYGYTF.

This clonotype was counted between two and nine times. This chain connects TRBV30 to TRBJ2-7; the D is unclear. The germline V gene encodes CDR1 GTSNPN and CDR2 SVGIG (reference sequence). The CDR3 loop spans 13 amino acids. V lost 0 bases and J 4 bases, leaving 10 bases between the germline ends. CDR3 bases: TGTGCCTGGAGTGTTCTTTCAGGTTACGAGCAGTACTTC. Translating gives CAWSVLSGYEQYF.

CDR3 bases: TGCAGTGCTCACCGACAGGGGGTCAATGAGCAGTTCTTC. Translating it yields CSAHRQGVNEQFF. The chain is built from TRBV20-1 and TRBJ2-1, with 9 bases identical to TRBD1. Germline CDR1 is DFQATT and CDR2 is SNEGSKA (reference sequence). V lost 5 bases and J lost 6; bases outside the gene matches: 5. This CDR3 comprises 13 residues.

The chain has TRBV4-1 and TRBJ1-5, with TRBD1 matching 7 bases. Trimming removed 0 bases from V and 6 bases from J; junction bases left unmatched: 5. The CDR3 contains 15 residues. Germline V lookup: CDR1 MGHRA, CDR2 YSYEKL. In DNA, the CDR3 is TGCGCCAGCAGCCAAGATCAAGGACAGGTTCAGCCCCAGCATTTT. Residues: CASSQDQGQVQPQHF.